This T cell receptor beta chain stems from a study of blood T cell repertoires in COVID-19. Study information: Acute and convalescent COVID-19 samples came from the United States, Italy and Spain. T cells, B-cell-depleted T cells, or PBMCs provided the cDNA or gDNA that served as material.

Original data processing: Quantification of nucleated cells was approximated via reference gene primer amplification. The data were produced by immunoSEQ multiplex PCR, yet TCRdb's version contains in-frame clones alone and is incomplete. From that table come the V and J calls and clone size; the DNA was used to work out D and trimming. Here the sample spans fewer than 350,000 clones, more than 75% being singletons. This CDR3 is 14 amino acids long. Germline CDR1 reads SQVTM; CDR2 reads ANQGSEA. The V and J ends lost 7 bases and 6 bases respectively, with 18 bases between them. This clonotype was obtained from a woman aged 45-65 years who had recovered from COVID-19. Sequencing used peripheral blood. V gene TRBV29-1 combines with J gene TRBJ2-2; D is possibly TRBD1 (5 bases). The CDR3 DNA sequence: TGCAGCGCCGCCATAGGGGCGGTAGCCGGGGAGCTGTTTTTT. Amino acid sequence: CSAAIGAVAGELFF.